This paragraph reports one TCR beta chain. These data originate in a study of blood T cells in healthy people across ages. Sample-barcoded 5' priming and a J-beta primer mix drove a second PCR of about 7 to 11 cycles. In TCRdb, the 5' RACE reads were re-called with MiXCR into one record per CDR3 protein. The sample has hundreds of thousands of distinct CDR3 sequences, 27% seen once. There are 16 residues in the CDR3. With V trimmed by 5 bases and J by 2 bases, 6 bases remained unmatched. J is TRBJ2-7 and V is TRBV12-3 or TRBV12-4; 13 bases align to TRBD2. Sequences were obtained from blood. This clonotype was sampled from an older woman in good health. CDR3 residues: CASSGGTSGTPYEQYF. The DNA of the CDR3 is TGTGCCAGCAGTGGGGGGACTAGCGGGACCCCCTACGAGCAGTACTTC.